This record covers a single T cell receptor beta chain. The CDR3 runs to 17 residues. The J segment lost 0 bases and the V segment lost 3 bases, leaving 9 bases of the junction unmatched. The germline CDR1 and CDR2 sequences are SGDLS and YYNGEE. TCRdb's table, derived via immunoSEQ multiplex PCR, lists solely in-frame clones and lacks some. The table has 150,000 to 200,000 clones, 90% to 95% seen once. These data are taken from a study of T cell responses to AZD1222 COVID-19 vaccine. This sequence was found in an adult in good health. Sequenced material: peripheral blood, taken on day 0 of AZD1222 vaccination. The chain links TRBV9 to TRBJ2-3, with 8 bases matching TRBD1. CDR3 amino acids: CASSARGGQGSTDTQYF. The CDR3 region has the DNA TGTGCCAGCAGCGCGAGAGGCGGACAGGGCAGCACAGATACGCAGTATTTT.